This is a list of T cell receptor beta chains from one sample in a study of blood T cell repertoires in COVID-19. Assay: immunoSEQ multiplex PCR; the TCRdb copy retains only in-frame clones and omits some. The table has roughly 330,000 clones, about 89% seen once. Sequencing used PBMCs or T cells enriched from blood (not recorded which). These receptors all come from a woman aged 25 to 39 who had recovered from COVID-19. Each CDR3 is given with its conserved first and last residue. Fields, in order: D gene, V gene, J gene, clone size, CDR3 DNA, CDR3 protein. A D gene is named only where the DNA matches it firmly. Size is omitted from some rows. Given values are once, few, many or a class for expanded clones.

TRBD1	TRBV6-5	TRBJ1-3	NA	TGTGCCAGCAGATCGACAGGGGTTGGCGGAAACACCATATATTTT	CASRSTGVGGNTIYF
TRBD1	TRBV28	TRBJ2-2	few	TGTGCCAGCAGTTTATTTGGGACAGGGTACACCGGGGAGCTGTTTTTT	CASSLFGTGYTGELFF
NA	TRBV2	TRBJ1-1	NA	TGTGCCAGCAGTGAAGTCAATGGTCATGTCAGTATCGACACTGAAGCTTTCTTT	CASSEVNGHVSIDTEAFF
NA	TRBV20-1	TRBJ1-6	NA	TGCAGTGCTAGTACCGGGGTAAGGTCACCCCTCCACTTT	CSASTGVRSPLHF
NA	TRBV19	TRBJ2-7	NA	TGTGCCAGTAGCCCCGGAGGGGGCGGATACGAGCAGTACTTC	CASSPGGGGYEQYF
TRBD2	TRBV7-2	TRBJ2-3	NA	TGTGCCAGCAGCCTGACTAGCGCAGATACGCAGTATTTT	CASSLTSADTQYF
TRBD1	TRBV11-2	TRBJ1-6	NA	TGTGCCAGCAACTCAGTAAGGGGGCACTATAATTCACCCCTCCACTTT	CASNSVRGHYNSPLHF
NA	TRBV13	TRBJ1-1	NA	TGTGCCAGCAGCTTCAGGGGTTGGAACATGAACACTGAAGCTTTCTTT	CASSFRGWNMNTEAFF
NA	TRBV25-1	TRBJ1-4	few	TGTGCCAGCAGTGAAGGAGACAGGCCGGGTGAAAAACTGTTTTTT	CASSEGDRPGEKLFF
NA	TRBV6-5	TRBJ1-6	NA	TGTGCCAGCAGTTACTCGCCACCGGGGGAAGATTCACCCCTCCACTTT	CASSYSPPGEDSPLHF
TRBD1	TRBV9	TRBJ2-1	NA	TGTGCCAGCAGCGCCGGGACAGCCATATACAATGAGCAGTTCTTC	CASSAGTAIYNEQFF
NA	TRBV5-5	TRBJ1-2	NA	TGTGCCAGCAGCACCACACAGGCGGGAATCTATGGCTACACCTTC	CASSTTQAGIYGYTF
NA	TRBV2	TRBJ2-1	NA	TGTGCCAGCAGAGGGGACTCCCCTCACCTTGAGCAGTTCTTC	CASRGDSPHLEQFF
TRBD1	TRBV7-9	TRBJ1-3	NA	TGTGCCAGCAGTTCTACAGGGGATGGAAACACCATATATTTT	CASSSTGDGNTIYF
NA	TRBV20-1	TRBJ2-1	NA	TGCAGTGCTAGTCATACTCGATCCTACAATGAGCAGTTCTTC	CSASHTRSYNEQFF
NA	TRBV14	TRBJ2-1	NA	TGTGCCAGCAGCCCTCGCCTATCCTACAATGAGCAGTTCTTC	CASSPRLSYNEQFF
NA	TRBV28	TRBJ1-2	NA	TGTGCCAGCAGAGTGTTGGGTCAGAGGGGGGGGTCCTATGGCTACACCTTC	CASRVLGQRGGSYGYTF
NA	TRBV9	TRBJ2-3	NA	TGTGCCAGCAGCGTAGGTGGCATACGCACAGATACGCAGTATTTT	CASSVGGIRTDTQYF
NA	TRBV5-1	TRBJ1-1	NA	TGCGCCAGCACCTCGGGGGTAGGAACCACTGAAGCTTTCTTT	CASTSGVGTTEAFF
NA	TRBV28	TRBJ1-3	NA	TGTGCCAGCAGTTTCTCCCGGGACACTGGAAACACCATATATTTT	CASSFSRDTGNTIYF
NA	TRBV5-4	TRBJ2-3	NA	TGTGCCAGCAGCCATCGAACAACAACTACTAGCACAGATACGCAGTATTTT	CASSHRTTTTSTDTQYF
NA	TRBV24-1	TRBJ1-2	few	TGTGCCACCAGTGATCCCAGGGTTCCGATGGGCGGCTACACCTTC	CATSDPRVPMGGYTF
TRBD1	TRBV5-1	TRBJ2-6	NA	TGCGCCAGCAGTGGCCGGGACAGGGACTCCGGGGCCAACGTCCTGACTTTC	CASSGRDRDSGANVLTF
TRBD2	TRBV27	TRBJ2-3	NA	TGTGCCAGCAGTTTATGGGCTAGCGGGGGCCTAGATACGCAGTATTTT	CASSLWASGGLDTQYF
NA	TRBV7-6	TRBJ2-1	NA	TGTGCCAGCATCAAAGGGGCGAGGAGCTCCTACAATGAGCAGTTCTTC	CASIKGARSSYNEQFF
NA	TRBV27	TRBJ1-5	NA	TGTGCCAGCAGTTTAAACGGGGATCAGCCCCAGCATTTT	CASSLNGDQPQHF
NA	TRBV19	TRBJ1-1	NA	TGTGCCAGTAGTATACCCAGAGGGAAGCGTCCTGAAGCTTTCTTT	CASSIPRGKRPEAFF
TRBD1	TRBV28	TRBJ2-1	NA	TGTGCCAGCCAGACAGGGTTGGTCAATCAGCAGTTCTTC	CASQTGLVNQQFF
TRBD2	TRBV6-2/TRBV6-3	TRBJ2-3	NA	TGTGCCAGCAGTTACTCCCAACTAGCGGGGGGCCCAACAGATACGCAGTATTTT	CASSYSQLAGGPTDTQYF
TRBD1	TRBV5-1	TRBJ2-5	NA	TGCGCCAGCAGCCCCGGGACAGGACGTCAAGAGACCCAGTACTTC	CASSPGTGRQETQYF
NA	TRBV7-3	TRBJ2-1	NA	TGTGCCAGCAGCTTAATCTCCGGGGCCTACAATGAGCAGTTCTTC	CASSLISGAYNEQFF
TRBD1	TRBV4-1	TRBJ1-6	NA	TGCGCCAGCAGCCGAGGGACAGGGAGGTTCCTGGCTTCACCCCTCCACTTT	CASSRGTGRFLASPLHF
NA	TRBV4-2	TRBJ2-2	few	TGTGCCAGCAGCCAAGATTATCGACAGAACACCGGGGAGCTGTTTTTT	CASSQDYRQNTGELFF
NA	TRBV5-1	TRBJ2-2	NA	TGCGCCAGCAGCCCCCTATGGAGGGACACCGGGGAGCTGTTTTTT	CASSPLWRDTGELFF
NA	TRBV11-2	TRBJ2-5	once	TGTGCCAGCAGCTTACCCGAAGAGACCCAGTACTTC	CASSLPEETQYF
TRBD1	TRBV2	TRBJ1-2	NA	TGTGCCAGCAGCGCAGGGGGCACTAACTATGGCTACACCTTC	CASSAGGTNYGYTF
NA	TRBV5-1	TRBJ1-5	NA	TGCGCCAGCAGCTTAGGACAGAATAGCAATCAGCCCCAGCATTTT	CASSLGQNSNQPQHF
NA	TRBV5-4	TRBJ2-6	NA	TGTGCCAGCAGCTCAGATCCCTCTGGGGCCAACGTCCTGACTTTC	CASSSDPSGANVLTF
TRBD1	TRBV5-5	TRBJ1-5	NA	TGTGCCAGCAGCTTGGCCGGGGACAGTGACAATCAGCCCCAGCATTTT	CASSLAGDSDNQPQHF
TRBD1	TRBV2	TRBJ1-2	NA	TGTGCCAGCAGCCCAGGGGGTGGGCTTGGCTACACCTTC	CASSPGGGLGYTF
TRBD1	TRBV3-1/TRBV3-2	TRBJ2-7	NA	TGTGCCAGCAGCCCCGGGACAGGGAGCTCCTACGAGCAGTACTTC	CASSPGTGSSYEQYF
TRBD1	TRBV10-3	TRBJ1-3	NA	TGTGCCATCGGGGACAGGTCCTTACTCGGAAACACCATATATTTT	CAIGDRSLLGNTIYF